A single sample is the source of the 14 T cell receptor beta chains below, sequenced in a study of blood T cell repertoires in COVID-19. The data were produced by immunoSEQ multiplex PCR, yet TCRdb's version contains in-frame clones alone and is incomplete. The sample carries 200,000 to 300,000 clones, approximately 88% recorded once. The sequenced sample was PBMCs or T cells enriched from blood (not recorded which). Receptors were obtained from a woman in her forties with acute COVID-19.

The CDR3 nucleotides are TGTGCCAGCAGCCGGGGCCTGGGGGGATCACAACGCACAGATACGCAGTATTTT. This gives the protein CASSRGLGGSQRTDTQYF. The V and J genes are TRBV11-3 and TRBJ2-3, with D maybe TRBD2 (6 bases). Germline V gene data show CDR1 as SGHNT and CDR2 as YENEEA. The length of the CDR3 is 18 residues. The ends were cut back, 5 bases at V and 1 base at J, with 22 bases in the middle.

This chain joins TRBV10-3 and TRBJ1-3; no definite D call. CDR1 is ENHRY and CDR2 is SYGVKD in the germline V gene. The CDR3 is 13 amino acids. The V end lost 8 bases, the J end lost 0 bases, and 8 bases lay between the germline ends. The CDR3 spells CAIGADSGNTIYF. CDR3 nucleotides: TGTGCCATCGGCGCGGACTCTGGAAACACCATATATTTT.

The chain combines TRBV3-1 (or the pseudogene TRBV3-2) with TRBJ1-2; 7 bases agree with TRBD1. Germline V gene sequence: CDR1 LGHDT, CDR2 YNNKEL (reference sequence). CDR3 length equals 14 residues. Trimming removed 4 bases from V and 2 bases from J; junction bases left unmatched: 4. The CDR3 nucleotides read TGTGCCAGCAGCCCCGGGACAGCAAACTATGGCTACACCTTC. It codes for CASSPGTANYGYTF.

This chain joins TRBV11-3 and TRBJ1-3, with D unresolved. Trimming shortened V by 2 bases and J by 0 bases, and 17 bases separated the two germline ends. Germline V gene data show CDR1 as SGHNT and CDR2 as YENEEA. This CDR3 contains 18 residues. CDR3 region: CASSLRIRGLSSGNTIYF. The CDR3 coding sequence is TGTGCCAGCAGCTTAAGGATCCGAGGACTGAGCTCTGGAAACACCATATATTTT.

CDR3 sequence (DNA): TGTGCCAGCAGTTTGGGTCTAGCGGGAGCCTACAATGAGCAGTTCTTC. Protein: CASSLGLAGAYNEQFF. This sequence joins TRBV6-2 or TRBV6-3 and TRBJ2-1; the match to TRBD2 covers 10 bases. The CDR3 consists of 16 residues. V trimming: 4 bases; J trimming: 2 bases; junction bases outside the gene matches: 5. Germline loops: CDR1 MNHEY, CDR2 SVGEGT.

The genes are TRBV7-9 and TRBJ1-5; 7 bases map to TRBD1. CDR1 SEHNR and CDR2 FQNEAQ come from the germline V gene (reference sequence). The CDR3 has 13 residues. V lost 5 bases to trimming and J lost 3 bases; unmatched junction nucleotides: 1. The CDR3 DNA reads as TGTGCCAGCAGCACAGGGGTCAATCAGCCCCAGCATTTT. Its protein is CASSTGVNQPQHF.

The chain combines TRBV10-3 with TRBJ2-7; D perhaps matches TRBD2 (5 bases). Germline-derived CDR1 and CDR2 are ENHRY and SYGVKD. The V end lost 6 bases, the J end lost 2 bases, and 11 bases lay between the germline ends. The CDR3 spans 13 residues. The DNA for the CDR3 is TGTGCCATCAGGTCGTATAGCGCCTACGAGCAGTACTTC. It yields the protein CAIRSYSAYEQYF.

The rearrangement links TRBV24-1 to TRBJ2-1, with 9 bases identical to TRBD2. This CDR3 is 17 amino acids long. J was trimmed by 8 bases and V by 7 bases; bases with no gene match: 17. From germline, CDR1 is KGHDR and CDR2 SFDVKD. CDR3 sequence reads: CATSTVLAGQPGDEQFF. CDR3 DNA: TGTGCCACCAGCACGGTCCTAGCGGGACAACCCGGAGATGAGCAGTTCTTC.

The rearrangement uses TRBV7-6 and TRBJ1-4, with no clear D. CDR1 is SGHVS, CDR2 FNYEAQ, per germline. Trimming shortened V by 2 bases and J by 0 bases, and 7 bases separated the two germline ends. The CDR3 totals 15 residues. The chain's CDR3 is CASSLTEATNEKLFF. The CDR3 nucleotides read TGTGCCAGCAGCTTAACGGAGGCAACTAATGAAAAACTGTTTTTT.

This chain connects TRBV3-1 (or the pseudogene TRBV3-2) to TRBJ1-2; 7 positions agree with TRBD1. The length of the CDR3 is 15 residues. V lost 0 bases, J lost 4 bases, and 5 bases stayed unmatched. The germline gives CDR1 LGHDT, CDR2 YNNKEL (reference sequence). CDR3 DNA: TGTGCCAGCAGCCAAGAAACAGGGGAGGCCTATGGCTACACCTTC. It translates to CASSQETGEAYGYTF.

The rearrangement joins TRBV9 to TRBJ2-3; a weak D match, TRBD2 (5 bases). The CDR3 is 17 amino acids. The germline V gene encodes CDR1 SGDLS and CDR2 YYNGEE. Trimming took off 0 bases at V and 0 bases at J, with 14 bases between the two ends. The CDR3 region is CASSVVPAEYSTDTQYF. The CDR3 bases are TGTGCCAGCAGCGTAGTTCCAGCGGAGTACAGCACAGATACGCAGTATTTT. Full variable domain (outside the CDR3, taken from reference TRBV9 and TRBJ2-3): DSGVTQTPKHLITATGQRVTLRCSPRSGDLSVYWYQQSLDQGLQFLIQYYNGEERAKGNILERFSAQQFPDLHSELNLSSLELGDSALYFCASSVVPAEYSTDTQYFGPGTRLTVL.

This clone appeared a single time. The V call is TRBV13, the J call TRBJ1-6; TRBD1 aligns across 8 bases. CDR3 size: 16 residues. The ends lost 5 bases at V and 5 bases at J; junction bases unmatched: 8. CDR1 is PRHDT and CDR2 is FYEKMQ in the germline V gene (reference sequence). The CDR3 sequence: CASSTRTGTHNSPLHF. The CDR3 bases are TGTGCCAGCAGCACCCGGACAGGGACCCATAATTCACCCCTCCACTTT. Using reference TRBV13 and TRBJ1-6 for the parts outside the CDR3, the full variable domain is AAGVIQSPRHLIKEKRETATLKCYPIPRHDTVYWYQQGPGQDPQFLISFYEKMQSDKGSIPDRFSAQQFSDYHSELNMSSLELGDSALYFCASSTRTGTHNSPLHFGNGTRLTVT.

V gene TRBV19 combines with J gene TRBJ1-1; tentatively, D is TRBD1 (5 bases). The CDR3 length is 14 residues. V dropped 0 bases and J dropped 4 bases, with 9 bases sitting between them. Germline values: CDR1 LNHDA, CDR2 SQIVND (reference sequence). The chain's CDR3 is CASSIDLGGTEAFF. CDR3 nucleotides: TGTGCCAGTAGTATAGATCTCGGGGGCACTGAAGCTTTCTTT.

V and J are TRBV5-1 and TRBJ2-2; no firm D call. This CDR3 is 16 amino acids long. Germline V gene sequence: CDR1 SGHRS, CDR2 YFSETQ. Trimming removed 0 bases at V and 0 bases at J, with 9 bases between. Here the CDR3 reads CASSLGFGANTGELFF. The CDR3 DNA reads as TGCGCCAGCAGCTTGGGCTTCGGAGCGAACACCGGGGAGCTGTTTTTT.